The source of this T cell receptor (beta chain) is a study of early T cells in non-severe SARS-CoV-2 infection. Study findings and constraints: Comparison of clonotypes with VDJdb favored anti-spike CD8 responses while missing private and CD4 specificities.

Unique molecular identifiers (one per individual cDNA molecule) were attached. In TCRdb, the 5' RACE reads were re-called with MiXCR into one record per CDR3 protein. Of approximately 84,000 distinct CDR3 sequences in the sample, more than 12% were seen once. Only a few counts were recorded for this clonotype. Its matching antigen is unknown. Germline CDR1 SGHNT, CDR2 YYREEE (reference sequence). The trim removed 8 bases at V and 2 bases at J, leaving 8 bases unmatched. The CDR3 is made up of 14 amino acids. The receptor comes from an adult who was a healthcare worker with PCR-confirmed SARS-CoV-2 infection or an uninfected control (not recorded which). The sequencing input was whole blood. V and J are TRBV5-4 and TRBJ2-3; 7 nucleotides line up with TRBD2. CDR3 residues: CASRREENTDTQYF. In DNA, the CDR3 is TGTGCCAGTAGACGGGAGGAGAACACAGATACGCAGTATTTT.